This T cell receptor beta chain was retrieved from a study of T cell changes during pregnancy in multiple sclerosis. The table came from immunoSEQ multiplex PCR; TCRdb's copy has only in-frame clones and leaves some out. The sample lists some 17,000 clones, nearly 90% occurring once. The J segment lost 8 bases and the V segment lost 4 bases, leaving 6 bases of the junction unmatched. The CDR3 has 15 residues. Germline loops: CDR1 SGHDN, CDR2 FVKESK. The sample consisted of CD8+ T cells from peripheral blood mononuclear cells, taken after pregnancy. The clonotype originates from a female donor in good health, enrolled as a control in a pregnancy study. The J gene is TRBJ2-1, the V gene TRBV14, with 12 positions matching TRBD2. CDR3 bases: TGTGCCAGCAGCCGCAGACTAGCGGGAGTTGATGAGCAGTTCTTC. As protein: CASSRRLAGVDEQFF.